This TCR beta chain emerged from a study of radiation and T cells in renal cell carcinoma. Germline V lookup: CDR1 LNHDA, CDR2 SQIVND (reference sequence). V was trimmed by 0 bases and J by 7 bases, leaving 9 bases between them. This CDR3 has 13 residues. Time point noted: blood 4 weeks post-SBRT, at nephrectomy. Treatment given: 15 Gy SBRT to primary tumor, nephrectomy 4 weeks later. Nephrectomy followed 15 Gy stereotactic body radiation by 4 weeks. Serial blood draws occurred at baseline and 2 and 4 weeks post-SBRT. As concerns this clone: Its antigen is undetermined.

General study points: From baseline, blood top tumor clonotypes peaked at 2 weeks post-radiation.

The table came from immunoSEQ multiplex PCR; TCRdb's copy has only in-frame clones and leaves some out. This table holds 30,000 to 40,000 clones, approximately 81% found once. The V and J genes are TRBV19 and TRBJ1-2; D unresolved. This sequence originates from a man between 60 and 70 years old with renal cell carcinoma. The sample was blood, taken from a patient whose treatment included radiotherapy and nephrectomy. The CDR3 sequence: CASSIEGRAGYTF. CDR3 sequence (DNA): TGTGCCAGTAGTATAGAGGGGAGAGCTGGCTACACCTTC.